The source of this TCR beta chain is a study of blood T cell repertoires in COVID-19. Study summary: Acute and convalescent COVID-19 specimens originated in the United States, Italy and Spain.

Original processing notes: Estimation of nucleated cell counts relied on the amplification of reference gene primers. The data were produced by immunoSEQ multiplex PCR, yet TCRdb's version contains in-frame clones alone and is incomplete. V and J calls and clone size follow that table, whereas D and trimming were derived from the DNA. The repertoire holds about 100,000 clones, with almost 80% as singletons. The CDR3 runs to 15 residues. Per germline, CDR1 MDHEN and CDR2 SYDVKM. V was trimmed by 2 bases and J by 8 bases, leaving 16 bases between them. The chain employs TRBV28 and TRBJ2-1; D is perhaps TRBD2 (7 bases). The TCR was taken from a man between 70 and 80 years old with active or convalescent COVID-19. The sample consisted of peripheral blood. CDR3 sequence (DNA): TGTGCCAGCAGTTTAACGGGGGGCGTTAGGTATGAGCAGTTCTTC. Translation: CASSLTGGVRYEQFF.